This T cell receptor (beta chain) was obtained from a study of blood T cell repertoires in COVID-19 (dated by TCRdb to the early 2020s). With regard to the full study: Collaborator samples came from the United States, Italy and Spain and covered acute and convalescent phases of COVID-19. The samples were drawn from two sources: the first 160 participants of the ongoing ImmuneRACE study, and over 1,000 subjects contributed by 6 global collaborators. The repertoires were released in a freely available public database meant as a resource for research on the immune response to SARS-CoV-2. The material from the prospective study consisted of cDNA or gDNA derived from T cells, B-cell-depleted T cells, or PBMCs. Where HLA class I and class II types were available, the types were taken from metadata supplied by the sample provider, not from assay-based typing. The sample metadata nearly always contained a de-identified subject ID, COVID-19 status, age in years and sex. The dataset comprised deeply sampled blood TCRbeta repertoires from subjects exposed to, actively infected with, or recovered from COVID-19.

TCRbeta CDR3 regions were amplified from genomic DNA using the immunoSEQ Assay, a bias-controlled multiplex PCR. As for the original processing: The number of nucleated cells in each sample was estimated from the amplification of reference gene primers within the assay. To quantify the absolute abundance of each unique TCRbeta CDR3 rearrangement, sequence reads were collapsed and filtered. For each sample, productive Simpson clonality was calculated by taking the square root of Simpson's diversity index across productive rearrangements. TCRdb provides this immuneACCESS table in a form limited to in-frame rearrangements. Some clones are lacking; in checked studies, under half of them reflect an unresolved V gene, and why the rest are absent is not known. For V, J and clone size, that table is used; D and trimming come from the DNA. This sample is represented by 270,000 or so clones; approximately 86% of them were singletons. The ten largest clones add up to less than 4% of the sample.

Overall study results and their limits: The quantity of clinical and demographic metadata differed by source and by participant and was supplied without curation.

Comment on this clone: The antigen it binds to is not known. Base qualities are missing; no much larger clone stands one base away.

CDR3 length: 14 amino acids, cysteine to phenylalanine. The CDR3 DNA has 42 bases and is translated from base 1. Compared with germline, V lacks 6 bases and J lacks 2 bases; bases without a gene match: 7. Looking up the germline V gene yields CDR1 MNHEY and CDR2 SVGAGI. Collaborating institutions collected whole blood in K2EDTA tubes following their own protocols. Collaborator samples were shipped for TCRbeta analysis as frozen whole blood, isolated PBMCs, or DNA extracted from either sample type. The chain is assembled from TRBV6-5 and TRBJ2-7, with 7 central nucleotides matching TRBD2. The receptor was isolated from a woman under 30 with acute or convalescent COVID-19. Sequenced sample: peripheral blood. This receptor carries the CDR3 CASSKGGNTYEQYF. In nucleotides, the sequence is TGTGCCAGCAGCAAGGGAGGGAATACCTACGAGCAGTACTTC.